This T cell receptor beta chain stems from a study of CD8 T cells in Susac syndrome. After extraction with the RNeasy kit, roughly 0.45 to 1 ug of the RNA was reverse transcribed using random hexamers. An immunoSEQ multiplex PCR amplified TCR beta CDR3 over 54 Vbeta and 13 Jbeta. TCRdb processed the immunoSEQ multiplex PCR reads anew with MiXCR; each CDR3 protein has one entry. The sample lists some 120,000 distinct CDR3 sequences; approximately 94% were seen once. The multiple sclerosis controls consisted of treatment-naive patients with relapsing-remitting disease, either stable or active. CD8+ and CD4+ T cells were negatively isolated; TEMRA cells were FACS-enriched. The CDR3 contains 15 residues. Germline-derived CDR1 and CDR2 are DFQATT and SNEGSKA (reference sequence). V was shortened by 2 bases and J by 0 bases, with 13 bases between the two germline ends.

This clonotype originated in a human donor with multiple sclerosis. The rearrangement uses TRBV20-1 and TRBJ1-1, with D perhaps matching TRBD1 (6 bases). The sequenced sample consisted of CD4+ T cells from PBMCs. CDR3 nucleotides: TGCAGTGCTAGATTGGACAGCCCCATGAACACTGAAGCTTTCTTT. Translated, it gives CSARLDSPMNTEAFF.